This T cell receptor (beta chain) comes out of a study of CD8+ T cells in alopecia areata. Study at large: Dosing with tofacitinib proceeded for 6 to 18 months, followed by 6 months off drug.

After isolation, RNA underwent reverse transcription to generate cDNA as the sequencing template. Generated by immunoSEQ multiplex PCR, the TCRdb table keeps only in-frame clones and is missing some. The data show 250,000 to 350,000 clones, with around three fifths seen just once and 0.8% to 1% held by the top ten. Stated treatment: oral pan-JAK inhibitor, 5-10 mg twice daily. To note about this clone: The antigen is unknown.

The CDR3 contains 13 residues. Trimming cost V 6 bases and J 4 bases, with 12 bases left between them. CDR1 and CDR2 from the germline V gene are SEHNR and FQNEAQ (reference sequence). Study-level findings and limits: Between patients, shared TCR sequences were less clear than in mice. This was possibly due in part to HLA diversity in the patient population. Lesional scalp, notably in alopecia totalis/universalis, had clonality above that of normal scalp.

This receptor was obtained from a human donor with alopecia areata. This chain connects TRBV7-9 to TRBJ1-2; D is ambiguous. Source: CD4+ T cells sorted from blood, taken at week 52, from a patient treated with tofacitinib. CDR3 DNA sequence: TGTGCCAGCAGTTCCGACACGCTCTATGGCTACACCTTC. This gives the protein CASSSDTLYGYTF.